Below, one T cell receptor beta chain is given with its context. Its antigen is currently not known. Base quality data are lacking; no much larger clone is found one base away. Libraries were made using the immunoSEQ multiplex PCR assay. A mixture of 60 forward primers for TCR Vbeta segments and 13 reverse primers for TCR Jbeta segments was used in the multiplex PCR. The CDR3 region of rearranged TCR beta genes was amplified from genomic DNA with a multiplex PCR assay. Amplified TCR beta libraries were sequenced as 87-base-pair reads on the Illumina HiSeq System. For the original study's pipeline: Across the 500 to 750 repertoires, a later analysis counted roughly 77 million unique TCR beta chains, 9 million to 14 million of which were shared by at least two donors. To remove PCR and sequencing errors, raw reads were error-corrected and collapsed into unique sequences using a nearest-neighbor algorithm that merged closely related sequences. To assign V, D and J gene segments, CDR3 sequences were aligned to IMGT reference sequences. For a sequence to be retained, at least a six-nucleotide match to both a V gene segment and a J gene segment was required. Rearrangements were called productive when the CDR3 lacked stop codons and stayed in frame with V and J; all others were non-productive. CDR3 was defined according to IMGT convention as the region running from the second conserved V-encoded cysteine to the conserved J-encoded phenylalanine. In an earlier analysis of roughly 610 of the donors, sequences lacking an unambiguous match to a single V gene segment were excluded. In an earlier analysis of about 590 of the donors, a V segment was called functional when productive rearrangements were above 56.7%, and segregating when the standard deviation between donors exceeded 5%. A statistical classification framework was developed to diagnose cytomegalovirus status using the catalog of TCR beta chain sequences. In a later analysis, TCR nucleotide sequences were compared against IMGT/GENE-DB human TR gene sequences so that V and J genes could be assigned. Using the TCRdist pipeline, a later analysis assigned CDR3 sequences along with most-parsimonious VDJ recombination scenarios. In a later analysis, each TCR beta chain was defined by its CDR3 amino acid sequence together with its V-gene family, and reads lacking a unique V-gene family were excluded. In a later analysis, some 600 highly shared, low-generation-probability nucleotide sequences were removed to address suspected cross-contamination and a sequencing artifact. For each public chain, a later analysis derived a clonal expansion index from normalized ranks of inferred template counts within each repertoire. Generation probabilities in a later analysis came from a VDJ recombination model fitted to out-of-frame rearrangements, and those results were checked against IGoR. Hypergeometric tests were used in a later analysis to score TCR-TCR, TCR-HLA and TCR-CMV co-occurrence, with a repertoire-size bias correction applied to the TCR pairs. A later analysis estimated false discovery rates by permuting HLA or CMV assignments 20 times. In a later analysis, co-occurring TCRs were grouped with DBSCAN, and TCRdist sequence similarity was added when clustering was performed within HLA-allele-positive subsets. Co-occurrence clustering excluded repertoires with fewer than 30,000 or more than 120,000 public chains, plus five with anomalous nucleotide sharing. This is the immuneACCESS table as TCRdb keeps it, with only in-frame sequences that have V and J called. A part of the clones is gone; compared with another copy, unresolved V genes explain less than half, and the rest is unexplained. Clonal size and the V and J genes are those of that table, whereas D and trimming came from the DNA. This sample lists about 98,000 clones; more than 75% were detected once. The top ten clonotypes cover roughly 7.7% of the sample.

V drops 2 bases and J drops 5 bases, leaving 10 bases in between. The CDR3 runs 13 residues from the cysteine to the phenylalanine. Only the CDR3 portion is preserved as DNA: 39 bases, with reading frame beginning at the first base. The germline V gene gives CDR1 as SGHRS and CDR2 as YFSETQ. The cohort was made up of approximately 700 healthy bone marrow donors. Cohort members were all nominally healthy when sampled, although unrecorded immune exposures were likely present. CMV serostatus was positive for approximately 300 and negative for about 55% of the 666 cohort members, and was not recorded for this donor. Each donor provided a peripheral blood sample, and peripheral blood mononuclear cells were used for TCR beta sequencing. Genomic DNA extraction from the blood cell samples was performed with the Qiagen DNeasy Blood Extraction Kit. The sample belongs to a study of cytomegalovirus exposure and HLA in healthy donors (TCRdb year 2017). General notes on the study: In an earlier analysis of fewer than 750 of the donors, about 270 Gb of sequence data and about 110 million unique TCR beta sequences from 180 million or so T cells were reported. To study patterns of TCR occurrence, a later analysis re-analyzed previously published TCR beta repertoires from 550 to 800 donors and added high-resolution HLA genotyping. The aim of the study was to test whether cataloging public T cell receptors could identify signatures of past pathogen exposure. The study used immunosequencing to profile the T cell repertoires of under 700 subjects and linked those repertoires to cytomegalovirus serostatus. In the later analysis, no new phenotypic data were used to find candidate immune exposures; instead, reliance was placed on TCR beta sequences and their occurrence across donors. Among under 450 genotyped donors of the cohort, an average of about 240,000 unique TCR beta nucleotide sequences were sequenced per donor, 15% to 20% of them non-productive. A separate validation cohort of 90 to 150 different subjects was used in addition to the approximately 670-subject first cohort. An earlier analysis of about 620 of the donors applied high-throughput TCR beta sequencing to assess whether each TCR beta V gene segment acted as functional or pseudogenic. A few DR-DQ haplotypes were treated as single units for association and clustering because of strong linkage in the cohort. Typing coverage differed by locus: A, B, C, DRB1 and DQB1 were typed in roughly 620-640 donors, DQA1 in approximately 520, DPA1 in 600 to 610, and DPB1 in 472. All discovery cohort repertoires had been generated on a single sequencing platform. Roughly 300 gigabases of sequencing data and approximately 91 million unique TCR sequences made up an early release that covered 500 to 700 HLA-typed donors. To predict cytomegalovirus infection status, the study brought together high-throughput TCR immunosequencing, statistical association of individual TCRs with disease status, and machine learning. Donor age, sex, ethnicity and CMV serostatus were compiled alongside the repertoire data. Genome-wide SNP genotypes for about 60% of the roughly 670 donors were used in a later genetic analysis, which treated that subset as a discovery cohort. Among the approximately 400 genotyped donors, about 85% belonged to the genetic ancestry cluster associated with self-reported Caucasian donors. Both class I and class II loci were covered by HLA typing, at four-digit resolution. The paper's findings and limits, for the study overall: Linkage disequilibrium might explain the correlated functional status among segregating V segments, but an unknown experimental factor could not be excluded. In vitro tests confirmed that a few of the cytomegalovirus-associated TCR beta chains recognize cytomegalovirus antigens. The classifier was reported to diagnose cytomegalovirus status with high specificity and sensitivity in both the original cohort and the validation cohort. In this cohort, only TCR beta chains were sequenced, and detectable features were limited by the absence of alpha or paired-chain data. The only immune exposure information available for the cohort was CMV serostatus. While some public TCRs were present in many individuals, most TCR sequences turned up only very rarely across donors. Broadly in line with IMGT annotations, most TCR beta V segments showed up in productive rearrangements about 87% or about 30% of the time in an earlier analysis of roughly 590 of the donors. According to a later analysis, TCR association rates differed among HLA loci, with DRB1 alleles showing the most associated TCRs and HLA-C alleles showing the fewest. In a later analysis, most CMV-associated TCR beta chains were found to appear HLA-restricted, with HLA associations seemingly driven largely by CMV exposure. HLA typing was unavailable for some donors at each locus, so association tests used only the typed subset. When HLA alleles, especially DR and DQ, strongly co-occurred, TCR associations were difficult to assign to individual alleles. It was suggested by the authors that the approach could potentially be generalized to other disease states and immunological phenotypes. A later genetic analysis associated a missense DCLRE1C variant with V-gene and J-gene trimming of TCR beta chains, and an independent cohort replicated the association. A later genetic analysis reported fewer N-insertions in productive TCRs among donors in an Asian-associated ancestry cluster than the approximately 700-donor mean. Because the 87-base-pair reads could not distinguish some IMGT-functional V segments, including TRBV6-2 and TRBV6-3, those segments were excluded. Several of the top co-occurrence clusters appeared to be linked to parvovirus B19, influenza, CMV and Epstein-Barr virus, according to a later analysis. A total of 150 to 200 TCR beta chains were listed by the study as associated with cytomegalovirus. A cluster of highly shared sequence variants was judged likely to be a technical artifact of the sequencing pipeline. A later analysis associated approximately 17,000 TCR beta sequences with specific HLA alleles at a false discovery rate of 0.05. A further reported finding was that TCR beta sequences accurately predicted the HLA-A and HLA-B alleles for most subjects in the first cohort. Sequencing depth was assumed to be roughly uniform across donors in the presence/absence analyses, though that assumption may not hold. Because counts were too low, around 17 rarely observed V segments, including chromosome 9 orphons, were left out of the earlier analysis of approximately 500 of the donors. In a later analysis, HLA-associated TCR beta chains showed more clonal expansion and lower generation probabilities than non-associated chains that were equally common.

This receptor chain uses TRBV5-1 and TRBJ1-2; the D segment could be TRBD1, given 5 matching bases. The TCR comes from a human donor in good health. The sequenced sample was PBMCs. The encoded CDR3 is CASSFPAGYGYTF. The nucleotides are TGCGCCAGCAGCTTTCCCGCAGGGTATGGCTACACCTTC.